This TCR beta chain came from a study of cytomegalovirus exposure and HLA in healthy donors. Study results and caveats: Some V segments (TRBV6-2 and TRBV6-3 among them) were excluded as indistinguishable. Earlier results showed most TCR beta V segments being productive about 87% or about 30% of the time.

In regard to this clone: Its antigen remains unidentified.

It was with 60 Vbeta and 13 Jbeta primers that the PCR ran. Here immunoSEQ multiplex PCR was the method, and the copy in TCRdb shows in-frame clones only, minus some. Here the sample spans over 80,000 clones, roughly 76% being singletons. CDR3 length equals 13 residues. V dropped 3 bases and J dropped 3 bases, with 9 bases sitting between them. Germline loops: CDR1 SNHLY, CDR2 FYNNEI. The sequence was obtained from a man between 40 and 49 years old in good health and CMV-seronegative. The gene calls are TRBV2 and TRBJ2-7; the D gene is possibly TRBD1 (5 bases). The sequencing input was PBMCs. DNA for the CDR3: TGTGCCAGCAGTGACAGGGTAGGCTACGAGCAGTACTTC. Protein product: CASSDRVGYEQYF.